These 14 T cell receptor beta chains came from one sample sequenced in a study of cytomegalovirus exposure and HLA in healthy donors. The assay was immunoSEQ multiplex PCR, and TCRdb's table has in-frame clones only and misses some. This sample has 250,000 to 300,000 clones, with approximately 86% found just once. Sample: PBMCs. The receptors here all came from a woman aged 18-29 years in good health and CMV-seronegative.

This chain links TRBV27 with TRBJ2-3, with 13 positions matching TRBD2. Germline trimming cut 4 bases from V and 4 bases from J; bases unmatched to any gene: 11. From germline, CDR1 is MNHEY and CDR2 SMNVEV (reference sequence). The CDR3 extends over 18 amino acids. The CDR3 DNA is TGTGCCAGCAGTTCCGTTTTTGGACTAGCGGGAGTCCCAGATACGCAGTATTTT. This encodes CASSSVFGLAGVPDTQYF.

The rearrangement uses TRBV6-1 and TRBJ1-1; TRBD1 matches 9 bases. The germline V gene has CDR1 MNHNS and CDR2 SASEGT. The trim removed 6 bases at V and 1 base at J, leaving 0 bases unmatched. This CDR3 spans 13 amino acids. In nucleotides, the CDR3 is TGTGCCAGCAGGGACAGGGGGAACACTGAAGCTTTCTTT. Its protein product is CASRDRGNTEAFF.

The chain employs TRBV5-1 and TRBJ2-3; D perhaps matches TRBD2 (6 bases). The CDR3 length is 16 residues. V was cut by 4 bases and J by 0 bases, with 15 bases left in between. Per the germline V gene, CDR1 is SGHRS and CDR2 is YFSETQ. CDR3 bases: TGCGCCAGCAGCGCGGGGACCGGGACTAGCACAGATACGCAGTATTTT. Its translation: CASSAGTGTSTDTQYF.

This clone was counted a few times. Compared with germline, one end of the junction differs, possibly owing to a read error. The rearrangement joins TRBV7-2 to TRBJ1-5; D unclear. The germline gives CDR1 SGHTA, CDR2 FQGNSA. The CDR3 covers 15 residues. The CDR3 here is CASSPHRDSNQSQHF. For the CDR3, the DNA is TGTGCCAGCAGCCCCCACCGGGATAGCAATCAGTCCCAGCATTTT.

The rearrangement uses TRBV6-6 and TRBJ2-7; tentative D call: TRBD2 (7 bases). This CDR3 is built from 16 residues. CDR1 is MNHNY, CDR2 SVGAGI, per germline (reference sequence). The germline V and J ends were trimmed by 7 bases and 0 bases, with 19 bases remaining between them. The CDR3 protein is CASTNVGGADSYEQYF. The CDR3 DNA is TGTGCCAGCACTAATGTAGGGGGGGCGGACTCCTACGAGCAGTACTTC.

V usage is TRBV11-1 and J usage is TRBJ2-1; 14 bases line up with TRBD2. V lost 6 bases, J lost 5 bases, and 3 bases stayed unmatched. The germline gives CDR1 SGHAT, CDR2 FQDESV (reference sequence). This CDR3 has 15 residues. The CDR3 bases are TGTGCCAGCAGGGGACTAGCGGGGGTCCACAATGAGCAGTTCTTC. This sequence encodes CASRGLAGVHNEQFF.

The chain joins TRBV28 to TRBJ1-2, with a weak D call TRBD1 (6 bases). Germline loops: CDR1 MDHEN, CDR2 SYDVKM. The CDR3 consists of 12 residues. Between the trimmed V and J ends, which lost 4 bases and 6 bases, there was a span of 9 bases. CDR3 sequence (DNA): TGTGCCAGCAGTTCGGACAGACATGGCTACACCTTC. It encodes CASSSDRHGYTF.

This clone turned up a few times. This chain joins TRBV28 and TRBJ2-7, with 8 bases fitting TRBD1. V was clipped by 7 bases and J by 3 bases; unmatched bases: 8. Looked up from germline, CDR1 is MDHEN and CDR2 is SYDVKM. This CDR3 has 14 residues. CDR3 amino acids: CASTVRGPLYEQYF. The CDR3 nucleotides read TGTGCCAGCACCGTCAGGGGGCCCCTCTACGAGCAGTACTTC.

V usage is TRBV10-3 and J usage is TRBJ1-5; 7 positions agree with TRBD1. Looked up from germline, CDR1 is ENHRY and CDR2 is SYGVKD. The CDR3 spans 14 residues. The trim removed 2 bases at V and 8 bases at J, leaving 6 bases unmatched. CDR3 coding DNA: TGTGCCATCAGTGAGACAGGGGAAGCGGAGCCCCAGCATTTT. This gives the protein CAISETGEAEPQHF.

The rearrangement joins TRBV9 to TRBJ2-7; tentative D call: TRBD2 (5 bases). Trimming cost V 0 bases and J 2 bases, with 12 bases left between them. The CDR3 length is 15 residues. CDR1 is SGDLS and CDR2 is YYNGEE in the germline V gene. The CDR3 loop is CASSVGSVGAYEQYF. The CDR3 DNA reads TGTGCCAGCAGCGTAGGCTCGGTGGGAGCCTACGAGCAGTACTTC.

The rearrangement uses TRBV30 and TRBJ2-1, with D possibly being TRBD1 (6 bases). Germline V gives CDR1 GTSNPN, CDR2 SVGIG (reference sequence). This CDR3 is built from 17 residues. Trimming shortened V by 5 bases and J by 0 bases, and 20 bases separated the two germline ends. CDR3 amino acids: CAWGKRGQWFSYNEQFF. CDR3 coding DNA: TGTGCCTGGGGGAAAAGGGGACAATGGTTCTCCTACAATGAGCAGTTCTTC. Full variable domain (missing parts from reference TRBV30 and TRBJ2-1): SQTIHQWPATLVQPVGSPLSLECTVEGTSNPNLYWYRQAAGRGLQLLFYSVGIGQISSEVPQNLSASRPQDRQFILSSKKLLLSDSGFYLCAWGKRGQWFSYNEQFFGPGTRLTVL.

The chain recombines TRBV6-1 with TRBJ2-2; 9 nucleotides agree with TRBD1. Germline CDR1 is MNHNS and CDR2 is SASEGT. The V and J ends lost 4 bases and 0 bases, in that order; junction bases with no gene match: 6. The length of the CDR3 is 17 residues. CDR3 sequence: CASSGSGTGSNTGELFF. CDR3 DNA: TGTGCCAGCAGTGGATCCGGGACAGGGTCGAACACCGGGGAGCTGTTTTTT.

V is TRBV11-3 and J is TRBJ2-5, with 7 bases lining up with TRBD2. CDR3 length: 14 residues. Germline V gene sequence: CDR1 SGHNT, CDR2 YENEEA. The V segment lost 1 base and the J segment 5 bases; nucleotides outside the gene matches: 4. The CDR3 is CASSLGGGWETQYF. The CDR3 nucleotides are TGTGCCAGCAGCTTAGGGGGGGGTTGGGAGACCCAGTACTTC.

V is TRBV7-2 and J is TRBJ2-5, with 9 bases that match TRBD2. V shed 4 bases and J 4 bases; nucleotides not matched to a gene: 4. The CDR3 spans 14 residues. CDR1 and CDR2 from the germline V gene are SGHTA and FQGNSA. The CDR3 coding sequence is TGTGCCAGCAGCTACGTAGCGGGGGCAGAGACCCAGTACTTC. Protein: CASSYVAGAETQYF.